This T cell receptor (beta chain) derives from a study of human T cells and chemical hapten exposure. Study-level results: Healthy individuals' immune responses may differ from those of donors, who had alopecia. TCRs exceeding 1 in 1000 frequency stayed unchanged with DPC sensitization.

Time point given: pre-sensitization, week 0. Treatment of the sample: therapeutic diphenylcyclopropenone sensitization with weekly scalp DPC. Blood sampling preceded each patch test application. TCRdb itself ran the RACE reads through MiXCR, one entry per CDR3 protein. The profile shows about 120,000 distinct CDR3 sequences, approximately 15% of them singletons. On this clonotype: The antigen is not known.

CDR1 and CDR2 (germline): SGHDT, YYEEEE. The trim removed 4 bases at V and 3 bases at J, leaving 6 bases unmatched. The CDR3 runs 14 residues. The V gene is TRBV5-6, the J gene TRBJ2-7; 8 nucleotides align to TRBD1. The clonotype was recovered from a woman between 18 and 29 years old with alopecia areata. Some clones in this sample may be carry-over from other donors' samples. The sequencing used whole blood, collected in connection with sensitization to the hapten diphenylcyclopropenone (DPC). The DNA of the CDR3 is TGTGCCAGCAGCGGAGACAGGGGTTTCTACGAGCAGTACTTC. Translated: CASSGDRGFYEQYF. Combining the CDR3 with reference TRBV5-6 and TRBJ2-7 gives the whole variable domain DAGVTQSPTHLIKTRGQQVTLRCSPKSGHDTVSWYQQALGQGPQFIFQYYEEEERQRGNFPDRFSGHQFPNYSSELNVNALLLGDSALYLCASSGDRGFYEQYFGPGTRLTVT.